This T cell receptor beta chain is from a study of shared clonotypes between healthy human individuals. Only CD45RO-negative cells positively selected for CCR7 counted as naive CD8 cells, so terminally differentiated effector memory CD45RA+ cells were excluded. Adults of Caucasian background living in Nashville, Tennessee made up all donors. Several immunoSEQ plates held equal portions of the genomic DNA taken from each subset. 200 ng DNA, 30,000 to 35,000 T cell genomes, went into each sorted-subset replicate PCR. Assay used: immunoSEQ multiplex PCR; TCRdb lists only in-frame clones, some missing. The table records about 600,000 clones, nearly 98% of them present only once. From germline, CDR1 is SGHAT and CDR2 FQNNGV. This CDR3 has 16 residues. Trimming at V came to 5 bases and at J to 8 bases, leaving 14 bases not matched to a gene.

Sequencing was done on a sample of naive CD8+ T cells sorted from blood. The genes are TRBV11-2 and TRBJ2-1, with 8 nucleotides matching TRBD2. This TCR derives from a man younger than 40 in good health. This CDR3 is CASSPLSGTRGDEQFF. The CDR3 DNA is TGTGCCAGCAGCCCCCTTAGCGGGACCAGAGGCGATGAGCAGTTCTTC.